This TCR beta chain was found in a study of cytomegalovirus exposure and HLA in healthy donors. Whole-study findings and limits: Common viral pathogens were later found to be apparently linked to several of the most significant clusters. What a later analysis reportedly showed was that an Asian-associated ancestry cluster had fewer N-insertions than the roughly 670-donor mean. Most TCR beta V segments were productive about 87% or about 30% of the time in an earlier analysis.

The CDR3 totals 13 residues. The germline gives CDR1 SGHRS, CDR2 YFSETQ. Trimming removed 4 bases at V and 4 bases at J, with 10 bases between. The PCR had 60 Vbeta and 13 Jbeta primers. Here immunoSEQ multiplex PCR was the method, and the copy in TCRdb shows in-frame clones only, minus some. The sample carries roughly 120,000 clones, around 74% recorded once. As to this clone: What it binds is not known.

The V and J genes are TRBV5-1 and TRBJ2-3, with D uncertain. The specimen sequenced was PBMCs. This TCR was sampled from a man between 60 and 70 years old in good health and CMV-seropositive. In DNA, the CDR3 is TGCGCCAGCAGCCCGGGTCTTCCAGATACGCAGTATTTT. It encodes CASSPGLPDTQYF.